This T cell receptor beta chain appears in the sequencing data of a study of T cells in Graves' hyperthyroidism and ophthalmopathy. Study background: Sampling of peripheral blood happened at initial diagnosis, prior to any treatment. The study, taken as a whole, reports: Ophthalmopathy got predicted by the model a median around six months before its onset.

At least ten counts were recorded for this clonotype. Antigen: not known. The V end lost 5 bases, the J end lost 0 bases, and 14 bases lay between the germline ends. The CDR3 is 16 residues long. Germline-derived CDR1 and CDR2 are SGHTA and FQGTGA. RNA transcripts were the template for amplifying TCR beta CDR3 regions. When the TCR CDR3 underwent first-round RT-PCR, the HTBI primer set was used. A single record per CDR3 protein comes from TCRdb applying MiXCR to the multiplex PCR reads. The data contain 300,000 to 400,000 distinct CDR3 sequences, around 13% of them seen just once; the ten biggest clones take up 9.2%. Hyperthyroidism of Graves' type that showed no ophthalmopathy progression within 18 months was stable.

Material: blood. This TCR was recovered from a woman between 18 and 29 years old with Graves' hyperthyroidism. The rearrangement links TRBV7-3 to TRBJ2-1, with D unclear. CDR3 region: CASSPDSSSSYNEQFF. CDR3 sequence (DNA): TGTGCCAGCAGCCCCGATAGCAGCAGCTCCTACAATGAGCAGTTCTTC.